The 28 T cell receptor beta chains given below trace back to one sample, sequenced in a study of CD8+ T cells in alopecia areata. After isolation, RNA underwent reverse transcription to generate cDNA as the sequencing template. Using immunoSEQ multiplex PCR, the repertoire was profiled, and TCRdb retains in-frame clones only, with some absent. The repertoire holds 200,000 to 250,000 clones, with 57% as singletons. This material consisted of CD4+ T cells sorted from blood, taken at week 0. Receptors were obtained from a human donor with alopecia areata.

CDR3 in DNA: TGCAGCGTGGCGACAGGCTCAACTGGGGCCAACGTCCTGACTTTC. Its translation is CSVATGSTGANVLTF. The rearrangement links TRBV29-1 to TRBJ2-6, with D possibly being TRBD1 (6 bases). Looked up from germline, CDR1 is SQVTM and CDR2 is ANQGSEA. The CDR3 spans 15 residues. The V gene lost 6 bases and the J gene lost 2 bases, with 14 bases spanning the gap.

This chain uses TRBV5-4 with TRBJ1-2, with D perhaps TRBD1 (6 bases). The CDR3 runs 14 residues. Germline V gene data show CDR1 as SGHNT and CDR2 as YYREEE (reference sequence). The V and J ends lost 0 bases and 4 bases respectively, with 10 bases between them. For the CDR3, the DNA is TGTGCCAGCAGCTTGGACAGGGCCCTCTATGGCTACACCTTC. This encodes CASSLDRALYGYTF.

This clone was detected only a few times. In DNA, the CDR3 is TGTGCCAGCAGCCCCCGGCGGGCGATCCAAGAGACCCAGTACTTC. This codes for CASSPRRAIQETQYF. This sequence joins TRBV14 and TRBJ2-5; D possibly corresponds to TRBD2 (5 bases). Germline CDR1 reads SGHDN; CDR2 reads FVKESK. Trimming removed 4 bases from V and 1 base from J, with 13 bases in between. The CDR3 loop spans 15 amino acids.

The V gene is TRBV6-1, the J gene TRBJ2-1; D unclear. The length of the CDR3 is 15 residues. V dropped 4 bases and J dropped 0 bases, with 10 bases sitting between them. CDR1 MNHNS and CDR2 SASEGT come from the germline V gene. This CDR3 is CASSVEPSSYNEQFF. The CDR3 bases are TGTGCCAGCAGTGTGGAGCCAAGCTCCTACAATGAGCAGTTCTTC.

The CDR3 here is CASSDRGNSPLHF. The CDR3 coding sequence is TGTGCCAGCAGTGACAGGGGGAATTCACCCCTCCACTTT. This chain connects TRBV7-9 to TRBJ1-6; 9 nucleotides align to TRBD1. The CDR3 is 13 residues long. Trimming removed 6 bases from V and 7 bases from J; junction bases left unmatched: 1. Germline V gene data show CDR1 as SEHNR and CDR2 as FQNEAQ (reference sequence).

The chain uses TRBV7-9 and TRBJ2-3; 7 positions match TRBD2. CDR1 is SEHNR and CDR2 is FQNEAQ in the germline V gene (reference sequence). V was clipped by 5 bases and J by 5 bases; unmatched bases: 16. The CDR3 runs 17 residues. CDR3 sequence reads: CASSPGMGEGQGDTQYF. Written as DNA, the CDR3 is TGTGCCAGCAGCCCGGGCATGGGGGAGGGCCAAGGAGATACGCAGTATTTT.

This sequence joins TRBV4-1 and TRBJ2-5; D remains ambiguous. The CDR3 covers 17 residues. In germline, CDR1 is MGHRA, CDR2 YSYEKL. The germline V and J ends were trimmed by 5 bases and 5 bases, with 24 bases remaining between them. The CDR3 DNA is TGCGCCAGCAGCGGCCCCGTCCTCCCCGCGGCCCAGGAGACCCAGTACTTC. Protein product: CASSGPVLPAAQETQYF.

There are a few counts of this clone. The chain has TRBV6-5 and TRBJ2-2, with D unresolved. V was cut by 6 bases and J by 2 bases, with 4 bases left in between. Germline CDR1 MNHEY, CDR2 SVGAGI. This CDR3 has 12 residues. The CDR3 DNA follows: TGTGCCAGCAGGGTTAACACCGGGGAGCTGTTTTTT. It specifies CASRVNTGELFF.

The table lists this clone with a few counts. This rearrangement joins TRBV9 to TRBJ2-1; 7 bases map to TRBD2. The germline V gene encodes CDR1 SGDLS and CDR2 YYNGEE. The V segment lost 4 bases and the J segment 7 bases; nucleotides outside the gene matches: 8. The length of the CDR3 is 14 residues. The CDR3 nucleotides are TGTGCCAGCAGCTCCTTGACTAGCCGGAATGAGCAGTTCTTC. Translation: CASSSLTSRNEQFF.

This clone was seen more than once but under ten times. The CDR3 sequence: CSVVRRGGRNEQYF. The CDR3 DNA follows: TGCAGCGTTGTACGTCGGGGGGGCCGGAACGAGCAGTACTTC. The chain uses TRBV29-1 and TRBJ2-7; TRBD2 matches at 8 bases. J lost 5 bases, V lost 4 bases, and 10 bases had no gene match. CDR3 size: 14 residues. The germline V gene encodes CDR1 SQVTM and CDR2 ANQGSEA.

This clone has only a few counts. The sample has other DNA sequences that encode this CDR3 too. This chain connects TRBV29-1 to TRBJ2-3; TRBD2 aligns across 12 bases. CDR3 length: 14 amino acids. V dropped 6 bases and J dropped 2; count of bases not matched to a gene: 3. Germline CDR1 is SQVTM and CDR2 is ANQGSEA. In DNA, the CDR3 is TGCAGCGTCGCTAGCGGGGGGGCCACAGATACGCAGTATTTT. Encoded protein: CSVASGGATDTQYF.

V gene TRBV6-1 combines with J gene TRBJ2-3; unclear D gene. This CDR3 has 17 amino acids. Trimming took 2 bases from V and 0 from J, leaving 15 bases between them. In germline, CDR1 is MNHNS, CDR2 SASEGT. The chain's CDR3 is CASSELVWVSSTDTQYF. For the CDR3, the DNA is TGTGCCAGCAGTGAATTGGTTTGGGTGTCTAGCACAGATACGCAGTATTTT.

This clone was detected only a few times. CDR3 amino acids: CATSRDRIGELFF. DNA of the CDR3: TGTGCCACCAGCAGAGATCGTATCGGGGAGCTGTTTTTT. The rearrangement joins TRBV15 to TRBJ2-2; D uncertain. With 0 bases removed from V and 7 bases from J, the gap between germline ends came to 6 bases. Per germline, CDR1 LNHNV and CDR2 YYDKDF (reference sequence). There are 13 residues in the CDR3.

As concerns this clone: Other DNA sequences in the sample encode the same CDR3. The rearrangement joins TRBV5-1 to TRBJ2-5; 10 positions agree with TRBD1. The CDR3 runs 13 residues. Germline CDR1 reads SGHRS; CDR2 reads YFSETQ. Trimming took 4 bases from V and 4 from J; bases not matched to a gene: 1. The CDR3 DNA reads TGCGCCAGCAGCAGGGACAGGGGAGAGACCCAGTACTTC. Translation: CASSRDRGETQYF.

The chain employs TRBV2 and TRBJ1-1, with unresolved D. The CDR3 has 10 residues. Trimming took 5 bases from V and 7 from J, leaving 5 bases between them. Germline V CDR1 and CDR2: SNHLY, FYNNEI. CDR3 region: CASSHREAFF. The CDR3 DNA is TGTGCCAGCAGTCACCGTGAAGCTTTCTTT.

V gene TRBV30 combines with J gene TRBJ2-7; 7 positions match TRBD1. The CDR3 covers 15 residues. With V trimmed by 1 base and J by 4 bases, 10 bases remained unmatched. Per germline, CDR1 GTSNPN and CDR2 SVGIG (reference sequence). The CDR3 DNA sequence: TGTGCCTGGAGTGCGCCCAACAGGGGCGGGTACGAGCAGTACTTC. Amino acid sequence: CAWSAPNRGGYEQYF.

The chain employs TRBV7-8 and TRBJ2-7; D possibly corresponds to TRBD2 (5 bases). Trimming removed 2 bases at V and 4 bases at J, with 18 bases between. This CDR3 region has 16 residues. Germline values: CDR1 SGHVS, CDR2 FQNEAQ. Written as DNA, the CDR3 is TGTGCCAGCAGCTTATTGCTTGGCGGATCGGGGTACGAGCAGTACTTC. It codes for CASSLLLGGSGYEQYF.

This chain links TRBV30 with TRBJ1-1, with 7 positions matching TRBD1. This CDR3 has 14 residues. Germline loops: CDR1 GTSNPN, CDR2 SVGIG (reference sequence). After removal of 2 bases from V and 3 bases from J, the junction contained 6 bases not matched to a gene. The CDR3 here is CAWSYRDRYTEAFF. The CDR3 DNA reads as TGTGCCTGGAGTTACCGGGACAGATACACTGAAGCTTTCTTT.

This clone was seen more than once but under ten times. J is TRBJ2-7 and V is TRBV29-1; D is possibly TRBD1 or TRBD2 (5 bases each). Looked up from germline, CDR1 is SQVTM and CDR2 is ANQGSEA. The germline V and J ends were trimmed by 5 bases and 2 bases, with 16 bases remaining between them. The CDR3 has 14 residues. DNA for the CDR3: TGCAGCGTTTCGAAGGGACGGGCCCCCTACGAGCAGTACTTC. Translating it yields CSVSKGRAPYEQYF.

CDR3 protein: CASRLGQGSGYTF. For the CDR3, the DNA is TGTGCCAGCAGACTGGGACAGGGAAGTGGCTACACCTTC. This rearrangement joins TRBV6-5 to TRBJ1-2; TRBD1 agrees at 9 bases. Germline V gene lookup returns CDR1 MNHEY and CDR2 SVGAGI. The length of the CDR3 is 13 residues. J gave up 7 bases and V 6 bases, and 6 bases lay outside the gene matches.

This clone occurred a few times. The chain has TRBV6-5 and TRBJ1-5; D perhaps matches TRBD1 (5 bases). The ends were cut back, 2 bases at V and 7 bases at J, with 12 bases in the middle. Germline V gene lookup returns CDR1 MNHEY and CDR2 SVGAGI. This CDR3 is 14 amino acids long. CDR3 protein: CASSYTQGRQPQHF. CDR3 DNA sequence: TGTGCCAGCAGTTACACTCAGGGACGCCAGCCCCAGCATTTT.

This chain connects TRBV15 to TRBJ1-5; no clear D gene. The CDR3 is made up of 15 amino acids. Trimming pared 0 bases from V and 1 base from J, leaving 7 bases between. CDR1 LNHNV and CDR2 YYDKDF come from the germline V gene (reference sequence). The CDR3 reads CATSRDAGSNQPQHF. CDR3 nucleotides: TGTGCCACCAGCAGAGATGCAGGAAGCAATCAGCCCCAGCATTTT. Full variable domain (remainder filled in from reference TRBV15 and TRBJ1-5): DAMVIQNPRYQVTQFGKPVTLSCSQTLNHNVMYWYQQKSSQAPKLLFHYYDKDFNNEADTPDNFQSRRPNTSFCFLDIRSPGLGDTAMYLCATSRDAGSNQPQHFGDGTRLSIL.

This clone appeared a few times. The chain joins TRBV5-4 to TRBJ2-1; 9 bases are shared with TRBD2. The CDR3 totals 17 residues. Germline assignment: CDR1 SGHNT and CDR2 YYREEE (reference sequence). With V trimmed by 4 bases and J by 4 bases, 12 bases remained unmatched. CDR3 in DNA: TGTGCCAGCAGCCCCGGTGGGACTAGCTCATTTTACAATGAGCAGTTCTTC. Translation: CASSPGGTSSFYNEQFF.

This rearrangement joins TRBV7-9 to TRBJ2-4, with 12 bases identical to TRBD2. From germline, CDR1 is SEHNR and CDR2 FQNEAQ (reference sequence). The CDR3 contains 17 residues. Trimming took 4 bases from V and 7 from J; bases not matched to a gene: 11. As DNA, the CDR3 is TGTGCCAGCAGCTCGGCCTGGACTAGCGGGATTCAGAACATTCAGTACTTC. Translation: CASSSAWTSGIQNIQYF.

J is TRBJ1-2 and V is TRBV5-4, with no clear D. From germline, CDR1 is SGHNT and CDR2 YYREEE (reference sequence). V dropped 4 bases and J dropped 0 bases, with 13 bases sitting between them. The CDR3 extends over 15 amino acids. CDR3 DNA sequence: TGTGCCAGCAGCAGAACAGCAAAGGCTAACTATGGCTACACCTTC. Amino acids: CASSRTAKANYGYTF.

The J gene is TRBJ2-1, the V gene TRBV5-6, with TRBD2 matching 13 bases. J was trimmed by 6 bases and V by 3 bases; bases with no gene match: 6. This CDR3 region has 16 residues. The germline V gene has CDR1 SGHDT and CDR2 YYEEEE. The CDR3 DNA sequence: TGTGCCAGCAGCTATCGGACTAGCGGGGGTTCCAATGAGCAGTTCTTC. Translation: CASSYRTSGGSNEQFF.

This clone was counted once. The rearrangement joins TRBV27 to TRBJ1-2; TRBD1 might be the D (5 bases). CDR1 is MNHEY, CDR2 SMNVEV, per germline (reference sequence). CDR3 length: 12 amino acids. V was cut by 11 bases and J by 7 bases, with 17 bases left in between. The CDR3 sequence: CAPMGVCAGYTF. Written as DNA, the CDR3 is TGTGCCCCCATGGGGGTTTGTGCTGGCTACACCTTC.

This clone has more than one count but fewer than ten. The identical CDR3 is also encoded by other nucleotide sequences in the sample. This chain uses TRBV5-4 with TRBJ2-7; D unclear. V lost 3 bases and J lost 0, with 1 base in between. The CDR3 consists of 11 residues. Germline values: CDR1 SGHNT, CDR2 YYREEE (reference sequence). The CDR3 sequence: CASSSSYEQYF. DNA for the CDR3: TGTGCCAGCAGCTCCTCCTACGAGCAGTACTTC.